The rows below give T cell receptor beta chains drawn from one sample of a study of control samples from healthy donors and cancer patients. Assay used: immunoSEQ multiplex PCR; TCRdb lists only in-frame clones, some missing. The sample holds about 94,000 clones, over 75% seen once. The specimen was blood. These receptors all stem from a woman aged 18-35 years in good health. Each CDR3 is given with its conserved first and last residue. Fields, in order: J gene, V gene, D gene, CDR3 length, clone size, CDR3 DNA, CDR3 protein. D genes are given only for firm matches. Clone size appears in some rows only: once, few, many, or a class for an expanded clone.

TRBJ2-3 | TRBV10-3 | TRBD2 | 16 | NA | TGTGCCATCAGTGAGGGACCGGGGGGATTCACAGATACGCAGTATTTT | CAISEGPGGFTDTQYF
TRBJ1-1 | TRBV6-2/TRBV6-3 | NA | 12 | NA | TGTGCCAGCAGTTACTATGGGACTGAAGCTTTCTTT | CASSYYGTEAFF
TRBJ2-3 | TRBV10-2 | TRBD2 | 16 | NA | TGCGCCAGCGTTGCAGGCGGGGGAAAGGGCACAGATACGCAGTATTTT | CASVAGGGKGTDTQYF
TRBJ1-5 | TRBV10-1 | TRBD1 | 15 | NA | TGCGCCAGCACCCCTTACAGGGGGACTCATCAGCCCCAGCATTTT | CASTPYRGTHQPQHF
TRBJ2-7 | TRBV6-6 | TRBD1 | 15 | once | TGTGCCAGCAGTCTACCGGGACAGGGGACCTACGAGCAGTACTTC | CASSLPGQGTYEQYF
TRBJ2-3 | TRBV9 | TRBD2 | 15 | NA | TGTGCCAGCAGCGTGGGACTAGCGGGGGGAAATACGCAGTATTTT | CASSVGLAGGNTQYF
TRBJ2-7 | TRBV6-5 | TRBD2 | 15 | NA | TGTGCCAGCACAGGACTAGCGGTTTACTCCTACGAGCAGTACTTC | CASTGLAVYSYEQYF
TRBJ1-1 | TRBV5-1 | TRBD1 | 16 | NA | TGCGCCAGCAGCGTAGAAGAACAGGGGGCAGGCACTGAAGCTTTCTTT | CASSVEEQGAGTEAFF
TRBJ2-7 | TRBV10-3 | TRBD2 | 16 | NA | TGTGCCATCAGTGAGGGGGGAGCGGGGGCCTCCTACGAGCAGTACTTC | CAISEGGAGASYEQYF
TRBJ1-5 | TRBV2 | NA | 10 | NA | TGTGCCAGCAGTGGATTACACTCGTATTTT | CASSGLHSYF
TRBJ2-5 | TRBV7-2 | NA | 15 | NA | TGTGCCAGCAGCCTGCTGGGGGGGGGCTCGGAGACCCAGTACTTC | CASSLLGGGSETQYF
TRBJ2-3 | TRBV3-1/TRBV3-2 | TRBD1 | 15 | NA | TGTGCCAGCACCCCGGGACAGGGGGGGACAGATACGCAGTATTTT | CASTPGQGGTDTQYF
TRBJ2-5 | TRBV18 | NA | 14 | once | TGTGCCAGCTCACCGGTAGCGGTACAAGAGACCCAGTACTTC | CASSPVAVQETQYF
TRBJ2-7 | TRBV6-1 | NA | 15 | NA | TGTGCCAGCAGTGAACACCCACCAAGGTCCTACGAGCAGTACTTC | CASSEHPPRSYEQYF
TRBJ2-1 | TRBV7-2 | TRBD2 | 15 | few | TGTGCCAGCCGATATGCGGGGGGGCTTTACAATGAGCAGTTCTTC | CASRYAGGLYNEQFF
TRBJ2-3 | TRBV5-1 | NA | 15 | NA | TGCGCCAGCAGCAAAGGCGTTGGGGGTACAGATACGCAGTATTTT | CASSKGVGGTDTQYF
TRBJ1-2 | TRBV9 | TRBD1 | 14 | NA | TGTGCCAGCAGCGCAACAGGGGGCGCAGGGGGCTACACCTTC | CASSATGGAGGYTF
TRBJ1-2 | TRBV2 | NA | 16 | NA | TGTGCCAGCAGTTCCCCTTCCCGACAGGCTTCCTATGGCTACACCTTC | CASSSPSRQASYGYTF
TRBJ1-2 | TRBV5-1 | NA | 14 | once | TGCGCCAGCAGCTTACAGGGCCCAGACTATGGCTACACCTTC | CASSLQGPDYGYTF
TRBJ1-6 | TRBV9 | NA | 17 | NA | TGTGCCAGCACCCGTGGGGGGTCCTTCTCCTATAATTCACCCCTCCACTTT | CASTRGGSFSYNSPLHF
TRBJ1-1 | TRBV27 | NA | 13 | NA | TGTGCCAGCAGTTCCACTAGGGTCGCGGGAGCTTTCTTT | CASSSTRVAGAFF
TRBJ2-5 | TRBV6-6 | NA | 16 | NA | TGTGCCAGCAGTCCCGGAGGGCCAGGGACCCAAGAGACCCAGTACTTC | CASSPGGPGTQETQYF
TRBJ2-3 | TRBV5-6 | TRBD2 | 15 | NA | TGTGCCAGCAGCTGGGAGGGACTTAGCACAGATACGCAGTATTTT | CASSWEGLSTDTQYF
TRBJ2-6 | TRBV5-1 | TRBD1 | 18 | NA | TGCGCCAGCAGCCCAAGATCCGGACAGGGGGGAAGTCGGATGGTCCTGACTTTC | CASSPRSGQGGSRMVLTF
TRBJ1-3 | TRBV19 | NA | 16 | NA | TGTGCCAGTAGTGGTTGGCGGATTGAGGATTCAAACACCATATATTTT | CASSGWRIEDSNTIYF
TRBJ2-1 | TRBV7-2 | TRBD2 | 16 | NA | TGTGCCAGCAGCTGGCCTAGCGGGGGTACCTACAATGAGCAGTTCTTC | CASSWPSGGTYNEQFF
TRBJ1-2 | TRBV28 | NA | 12 | NA | TGTGCCAGCAGTACCAGTAACTATGGCTACACCTTC | CASSTSNYGYTF
TRBJ1-4 | TRBV7-9 | TRBD1 | 15 | NA | TGTGCCAGCAGCTTAGTGGGACAGTCTAATGAAAAACTGTTTTTT | CASSLVGQSNEKLFF
TRBJ2-5 | TRBV6-1 | NA | 15 | NA | TGTGCCAGCAGTGAAAGTGGGATGTACCAAGAGACCCAGTACTTC | CASSESGMYQETQYF
TRBJ2-7 | TRBV10-3 | TRBD2 | 15 | NA | TGTGCCATCAGTTCTCGGAGCGGGGGGGCCAGCGAGCAGTACTTC | CAISSRSGGASEQYF
TRBJ1-2 | TRBV27 | NA | 15 | once | TGTGCCAGCAGCTTCGGACGGGGGGTGAACTATGGCTACACCTTC | CASSFGRGVNYGYTF
TRBJ1-2 | TRBV5-4 | NA | 12 | NA | TGTGCCAGCAGCCTGGACATCTATGGCTACACCTTC | CASSLDIYGYTF